This T cell receptor beta chain is from a study of cytomegalovirus exposure and HLA in healthy donors. The PCR employed 60 Vbeta primers together with 13 Jbeta primers. Some clones are missing from TCRdb's copy, which holds only in-frame ones; the method was immunoSEQ multiplex PCR. The sample lists about 160,000 clones, 75% to 85% occurring once. Germline V gene lookup returns CDR1 SQVTM and CDR2 ANQGSEA. This CDR3 is built from 12 residues. The sample taken for sequencing was PBMCs. The receptor comes from a girl under 10 years old in good health and CMV-seropositive. J is TRBJ1-1 and V is TRBV29-1; D may be TRBD1 (6 bases). The chain's CDR3 is CKAQQGNTEAFF. The CDR3 DNA reads as TGCAAAGCACAACAGGGGAACACTGAAGCTTTCTTT.